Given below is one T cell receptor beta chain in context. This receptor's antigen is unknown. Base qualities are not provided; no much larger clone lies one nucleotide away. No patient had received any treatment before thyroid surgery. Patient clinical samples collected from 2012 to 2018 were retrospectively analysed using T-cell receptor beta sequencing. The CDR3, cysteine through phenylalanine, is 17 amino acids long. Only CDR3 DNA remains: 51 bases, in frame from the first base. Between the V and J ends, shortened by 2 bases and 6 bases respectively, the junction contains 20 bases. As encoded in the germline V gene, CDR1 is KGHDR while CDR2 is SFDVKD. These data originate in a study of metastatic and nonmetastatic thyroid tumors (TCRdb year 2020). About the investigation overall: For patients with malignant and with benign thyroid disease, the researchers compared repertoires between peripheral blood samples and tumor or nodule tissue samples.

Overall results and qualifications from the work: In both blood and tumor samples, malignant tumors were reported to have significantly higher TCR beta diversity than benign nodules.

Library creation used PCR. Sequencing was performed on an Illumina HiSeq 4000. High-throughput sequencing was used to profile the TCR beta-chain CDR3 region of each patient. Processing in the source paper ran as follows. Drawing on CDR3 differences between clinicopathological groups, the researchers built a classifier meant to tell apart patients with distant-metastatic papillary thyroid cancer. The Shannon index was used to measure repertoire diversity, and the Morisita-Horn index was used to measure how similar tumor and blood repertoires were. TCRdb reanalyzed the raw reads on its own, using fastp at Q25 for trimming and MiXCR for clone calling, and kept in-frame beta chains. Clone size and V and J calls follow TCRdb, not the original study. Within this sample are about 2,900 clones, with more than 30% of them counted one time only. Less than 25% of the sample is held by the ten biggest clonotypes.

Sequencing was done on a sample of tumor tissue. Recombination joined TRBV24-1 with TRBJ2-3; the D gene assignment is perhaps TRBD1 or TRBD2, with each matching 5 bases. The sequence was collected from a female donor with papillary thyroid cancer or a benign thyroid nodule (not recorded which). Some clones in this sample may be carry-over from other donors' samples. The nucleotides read TGTGCCACCAGTGATTGGTCGGGGACCTACCGAAGCGATACGCAGTATTTT. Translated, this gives CATSDWSGTYRSDTQYF.